Listed here are 22 T cell receptor beta chains from one sample, sequenced in a study of cytomegalovirus exposure and HLA in healthy donors. PCR amplification relied on 60 Vbeta primers (plus 13 Jbeta primers). The table came from immunoSEQ multiplex PCR; TCRdb's copy has only in-frame clones and leaves some out. Of about 160,000 clones listed, around four fifths are singletons. Sequencing used PBMCs. These receptors came from a young woman in good health and CMV-seronegative.

The rearrangement links TRBV28 to TRBJ1-1; maybe TRBD1 (5 bases). The CDR3 has 13 amino acids. V gave up 6 bases and J gave up 7 bases, with 15 bases separating them. The V gene's germline CDR1 is MDHEN and CDR2 SYDVKM. CDR3 in DNA: TGTGCCAGCAGGGGGGGTGGTTTCGGTGAAGCTTTCTTT. Its translation is CASRGGGFGEAFF. Together with reference TRBV28 and TRBJ1-1, the CDR3 gives the full variable domain: DVKVTQSSRYLVKRTGEKVFLECVQDMDHENMFWYRQDPGLGLRLIYFSYDVKMKEKGDIPEGYSVSREKKERFSLILESASTNQTSMYLCASRGGGFGEAFFGQGTRLTVV.

This clone was detected once. This rearrangement joins TRBV6-5 to TRBJ1-4; D gene ambiguous. This CDR3 is 15 amino acids long. CDR1 is MNHEY, CDR2 SVGAGI, per germline. Trimming cost V 0 bases and J 3 bases, with 8 bases left between them. The CDR3 DNA follows: TGTGCCAGCAGTTACTCGTCCGGGTCTAATGAAAAACTGTTTTTT. As protein: CASSYSSGSNEKLFF.

The V and J genes are TRBV6-4 and TRBJ2-2; 10 nucleotides agree with TRBD2. This CDR3 spans 15 amino acids. The junction had 4 bases not matched to a gene; V was cut back by 6 bases and J by 3 bases. The germline CDR1 and CDR2 sequences are MRHNA and SNTAGT. CDR3 region: CASRSGGGYTGELFF. The CDR3 DNA reads as TGTGCCAGCAGGAGCGGGGGGGGATACACCGGGGAGCTGTTTTTT.

The chain has TRBV10-3 and TRBJ2-2; weak D call: TRBD1 (7 bases). Germline assignment: CDR1 ENHRY and CDR2 SYGVKD. CDR3 length equals 14 residues. V gave up 3 bases and J gave up 4 bases, with 9 bases separating them. The CDR3 region is CAISDRGVTGELFF. CDR3 nucleotides: TGTGCCATCAGTGACAGGGGGGTCACCGGGGAGCTGTTTTTT.

V usage is TRBV5-4 and J usage is TRBJ2-5, with 7 bases lining up with TRBD1. V lost 4 bases to trimming and J lost 3 bases; unmatched junction nucleotides: 9. The CDR3 is 15 amino acids. Germline-derived CDR1 and CDR2 are SGHNT and YYREEE (reference sequence). For the CDR3, the DNA is TGTGCCAGCAGCACCAGACAGGGCGATAAAGAGACCCAGTACTTC. It specifies CASSTRQGDKETQYF.

V and J are TRBV5-6 and TRBJ1-5; 9 bases align to TRBD1. Unmatched junction bases numbered 3, after V lost 2 bases and J lost 0 bases. Per germline, CDR1 SGHDT and CDR2 YYEEEE. The CDR3 sequence is 16 residues long. The CDR3 region has the DNA TGTGCCAGCAGCTTACAGGGGGCTCATAGCAATCAGCCCCAGCATTTT. The encoded protein is CASSLQGAHSNQPQHF.

This clone was recorded only once. The chain joins TRBV28 to TRBJ1-1; TRBD1 matches at 7 bases. V lost 5 bases to trimming and J lost 11 bases; unmatched junction nucleotides: 8. This CDR3 is built from 12 residues. CDR1 and CDR2 from the germline V gene are MDHEN and SYDVKM. The CDR3 DNA follows: TGTGCCAGCAGTACCCGGACAGGTTCGGCTTTCTTT. This encodes CASSTRTGSAFF.

CDR3 protein: CASSYAGNREAFF. The CDR3 DNA follows: TGTGCCAGCAGCTACGCGGGGAACCGGGAAGCTTTCTTT. V is TRBV6-6 and J is TRBJ1-1; D gene ambiguous. The ends were cut back, 6 bases at V and 8 bases at J, with 16 bases in the middle. The CDR3 runs 13 residues. The germline V gene encodes CDR1 MNHNY and CDR2 SVGAGI (reference sequence).

This clone was seen just once. The sample contains more than one DNA sequence encoding this CDR3. This chain connects TRBV28 to TRBJ2-1; 11 nucleotides align to TRBD1. Germline CDR1 MDHEN, CDR2 SYDVKM. The ends lost 1 base at V and 3 bases at J; junction bases unmatched: 2. The CDR3 totals 16 residues. The CDR3 DNA follows: TGTGCCAGCAGTTTATCTGGGACAGGGGGCTACAATGAGCAGTTCTTC. This sequence encodes CASSLSGTGGYNEQFF.

The chain uses TRBV5-1 and TRBJ1-1; a possible D gene is TRBD1 (6 bases). Germline V CDR1 and CDR2: SGHRS, YFSETQ. The V end lost 6 bases, the J end lost 1 base, and 10 bases lay between the germline ends. This CDR3 spans 13 amino acids. The DNA for the CDR3 is TGCGCCAGCACCAAGACAGGGAACACTGAAGCTTTCTTT. Its translation: CASTKTGNTEAFF.

The chain links TRBV28 to TRBJ1-2; D is perhaps TRBD1 (5 bases). CDR1 and CDR2 from the germline V gene are MDHEN and SYDVKM. Trimming took 6 bases from V and 0 from J, leaving 11 bases between them. This CDR3 is built from 14 residues. The CDR3 coding sequence is TGTGCCAGCAGACAGACAGAACCTAACTATGGCTACACCTTC. Amino acids: CASRQTEPNYGYTF.

The sample holds a few counts of this clone. The J gene is TRBJ2-3, the V gene TRBV7-9; D is ambiguous. Germline CDR1 and CDR2: SEHNR and FQNEAQ (reference sequence). The germline V and J ends were trimmed by 5 bases and 0 bases, with 12 bases remaining between them. The CDR3 has 15 amino acids. CDR3 DNA: TGTGCCAGCAGCCCCACAGAGTTTAGCACAGATACGCAGTATTTT. The encoded protein is CASSPTEFSTDTQYF.

The chain uses TRBV29-1 and TRBJ1-2; no definite D call. The V gene lost 3 bases and the J gene lost 3 bases, with 8 bases spanning the gap. This CDR3 contains 12 residues. Germline V gene lookup returns CDR1 SQVTM and CDR2 ANQGSEA. The CDR3 DNA follows: TGCAGCGTTGAGACGGAGGACTATGGCTACACCTTC. Encoded protein: CSVETEDYGYTF.

The chain uses TRBV19 and TRBJ1-1; 7 bases line up with TRBD1. CDR1 and CDR2 (germline): LNHDA, SQIVND (reference sequence). V dropped 7 bases and J dropped 2; count of bases not matched to a gene: 10. The CDR3 loop spans 15 amino acids. This CDR3 reads CASTPGTAINTEAFF. In DNA form, the CDR3 reads TGTGCCAGTACCCCAGGGACAGCAATAAACACTGAAGCTTTCTTT.

The V call is TRBV5-4, the J call TRBJ2-3; no reliable D call. V was trimmed by 0 bases and J by 4 bases, leaving 3 bases between them. Germline values: CDR1 SGHNT, CDR2 YYREEE (reference sequence). The CDR3 extends over 12 amino acids. CDR3 sequence (DNA): TGTGCCAGCAGCTTGGGCGCAGATACGCAGTATTTT. Translation gives CASSLGADTQYF.

This clone was counted only a few times. The chain is built from TRBV7-9 and TRBJ2-2; TRBD2 aligns across 8 bases. Germline CDR1 and CDR2: SEHNR and FQNEAQ (reference sequence). CDR3 size: 15 residues. J was trimmed by 1 base and V by 5 bases; bases with no gene match: 3. The CDR3 sequence: CASSATSGNTGELFF. DNA for the CDR3: TGTGCCAGCAGCGCAACTAGCGGGAACACCGGGGAGCTGTTTTTT.

This sequence joins TRBV5-8 and TRBJ2-5; D is uncertain. Germline-derived CDR1 and CDR2 are SGHTS and YDEGEE. Between the trimmed V and J ends, which lost 4 bases and 2 bases, there was a span of 12 bases. The CDR3 covers 14 residues. The CDR3 DNA reads as TGTGCCAGCAGCGTTACTAAGACTCAAGAGACCCAGTACTTC. It yields the protein CASSVTKTQETQYF. Variable domain in full (rest from reference TRBV5-8 and TRBJ2-5): EAGVTQSPTHLIKTRGQQATLRCSPISGHTSVYWYQQALGLGLQFLLWYDEGEERNRGNFPPRFSGRQFPNYSSELNVNALELEDSALYLCASSVTKTQETQYFGPGTRLLVL.

The genes are TRBV14 and TRBJ1-4; 8 bases align to TRBD1. J lost 4 bases, V lost 3 bases, and 7 bases had no gene match. The CDR3 has 16 amino acids. Germline-derived CDR1 and CDR2 are SGHDN and FVKESK. CDR3 sequence reads: CASSHLGTGRNEKLFF. Here the CDR3 DNA reads TGTGCCAGCAGCCATCTAGGGACAGGCCGTAATGAAAAACTGTTTTTT.

The chain uses TRBV7-8 and TRBJ1-2; 9 nucleotides align to TRBD1. Germline V gene data show CDR1 as SGHVS and CDR2 as FQNEAQ. The trim removed 5 bases at V and 5 bases at J, leaving 15 bases unmatched. This CDR3 has 17 residues. The CDR3 DNA reads as TGTGCCAGCAGCCCCCGGACAGGGGCGACCAAGGGTTATGGCTACACCTTC. Translated: CASSPRTGATKGYGYTF.

The chain links TRBV11-2 to TRBJ2-1, with D possibly being TRBD2 (6 bases). The CDR3 has 15 residues. The germline V gene encodes CDR1 SGHAT and CDR2 FQNNGV. V was trimmed by 0 bases and J by 0 bases, leaving 6 bases between them. Here the CDR3 DNA reads TGTGCCAGCAGCTTAGATAGCGGCTCCTACAATGAGCAGTTCTTC. This gives the protein CASSLDSGSYNEQFF.

The chain recombines TRBV5-1 with TRBJ2-1; 15 positions agree with TRBD2. In germline, CDR1 is SGHRS, CDR2 YFSETQ. Trimming took 4 bases from V and 4 from J; bases not matched to a gene: 9. The CDR3 sequence is 18 residues long. The CDR3 DNA reads as TGCGCCAGCAGCGAACCCTCCGGGACTAGCGGGGGGTACAATGAGCAGTTCTTC. This translates into CASSEPSGTSGGYNEQFF.

This clone came up once. The chain has TRBV7-8 and TRBJ2-1, with 8 bases aligning to TRBD2. V was pared by 0 bases and J by 0 bases, with 7 bases of the junction left unmatched. Germline-derived CDR1 and CDR2 are SGHVS and FQNEAQ. This CDR3 contains 18 residues. Here the CDR3 reads CASSLARTSPYSYNEQFF. The DNA of the CDR3 is TGTGCCAGCAGCTTAGCGCGGACTAGCCCTTACTCCTACAATGAGCAGTTCTTC.